The 28 T cell receptor beta chains below come from one sample, sequenced in a study of cytomegalovirus exposure and HLA in healthy donors. The PCR had 60 Vbeta and 13 Jbeta primers. Produced via immunoSEQ multiplex PCR; TCRdb's table is partial and in-frame only. The sample has approximately 130,000 clones; over 70% are singletons. Sequenced sample: PBMCs. The receptors stem from a woman aged 60-75 years in good health and CMV-seropositive.

The rearrangement joins TRBV29-1 to TRBJ2-5; the match to TRBD2 covers 10 bases. The CDR3 is 15 residues long. J was trimmed by 4 bases and V by 6 bases; bases with no gene match: 11. CDR1 is SQVTM, CDR2 ANQGSEA, per germline. CDR3 region: CSVGGIAGGGETQYF. CDR3 DNA: TGCAGCGTAGGGGGGATAGCGGGGGGTGGAGAGACCCAGTACTTC.

The rearrangement links TRBV7-3 to TRBJ2-1, with a weak D call TRBD2 (5 bases). V lost 0 bases and J 9 bases, leaving 9 bases between the germline ends. The CDR3 consists of 13 residues. Per germline, CDR1 SGHTA and CDR2 FQGTGA. This CDR3 reads CASSLTGGVEQFF. The CDR3 DNA is TGTGCCAGCAGCTTAACTGGAGGAGTTGAGCAGTTCTTC.

This clone was seen more than once but under ten times. For the CDR3, the DNA is TGTGCCAGTAGTATGCCTGGGGGGGCCCACGAGCAGTACTTC. It is translated as CASSMPGGAHEQYF. The chain combines TRBV19 with TRBJ2-7; a weak D match, TRBD2 (7 bases). Trimming left V 3 bases short and J 5 bases short, with 14 bases between. CDR1 is LNHDA and CDR2 is SQIVND in the germline V gene (reference sequence). This CDR3 has 14 amino acids.

The chain employs TRBV7-3 and TRBJ1-2, with D tentatively TRBD1 (5 bases). This CDR3 comprises 14 residues. Germline assignment: CDR1 SGHTA and CDR2 FQGTGA. Trimming removed 3 bases at V and 2 bases at J, with 10 bases between. CDR3 DNA sequence: TGTGCCAGCAGCTTTGGAGGGACCAACTATGGCTACACCTTC. It translates to CASSFGGTNYGYTF.

The genes are TRBV6-1 and TRBJ2-7, with 7 bases that match TRBD2. CDR1 and CDR2 (germline): MNHNS, SASEGT. There are 13 residues in the CDR3. Trimming at V came to 4 bases and at J to 3 bases, leaving 3 bases not matched to a gene. DNA for the CDR3: TGTGCCAGCAGTGTGGCTAGCGGCTACGAGCAGTACTTC. Protein sequence: CASSVASGYEQYF.

A remark on this clone: Since no conserved phenylalanine or tryptophan closes the CDR3, a read error is the likely cause. The DNA is omitted, as the CDR3 cannot be located on it reliably, and the CDR3 follows TCRdb's listing. The chain uses TRBV10-1 and TRBJ2-3; the D call in the table, TRBD2, was not verified against the DNA. CDR1 WNHNN and CDR2 SYGVQD come from the germline V gene (reference sequence). The CDR3 numbers 12 amino acids, ends counted. This CDR3 reads CASSDRGTSGGG.

The chain uses TRBV5-3 and TRBJ1-1; D is possibly TRBD1 (5 bases). TRBV5-3 is identified as an open reading frame with a role that is uncertain. CDR3 length: 15 amino acids. The V and J ends lost 4 bases and 1 base respectively, with 14 bases between them. The CDR3 DNA reads TGTGCCAGAAGCCGGCTGGACAAAGAGAACACTGAAGCTTTCTTT. Translation gives CARSRLDKENTEAFF.

This clone was detected only a few times. The chain carries TRBV9 and TRBJ1-2; D may be TRBD1 (6 bases). Germline CDR1 reads SGDLS; CDR2 reads YYNGEE. The CDR3 sequence is 15 residues long. Trimming cost V 2 bases and J 6 bases, with 17 bases left between them. In nucleotides, the CDR3 is TGTGCCAGCAGCGTCGGCGCGGGGGACATTCATGGCTACACCTTC. This codes for CASSVGAGDIHGYTF.

CDR3 amino acids: CASSQSPSGGNDEQFF. The CDR3 nucleotides read TGCGCCAGCAGCCAATCCCCTAGCGGGGGGAATGATGAGCAGTTCTTC. The rearrangement links TRBV4-1 to TRBJ2-1; 11 bases map to TRBD2. The CDR3 has 16 amino acids. Germline values: CDR1 MGHRA, CDR2 YSYEKL. The J segment lost 8 bases and the V segment lost 2 bases, leaving 8 bases of the junction unmatched.

Points on this clone: The junction departs from germline at one end; a sequencing error may be responsible. The V call is TRBV7-9, the J call TRBJ2-7; D is unresolved. The length of the CDR3 is 12 residues. Looked up from germline, CDR1 is SEHNR and CDR2 is FQNEAQ (reference sequence). The CDR3 region is CSSSYSSYEQYF. The CDR3 DNA sequence: TGTTCCAGCAGCTACAGCTCCTACGAGCAGTACTTC.

CDR3 DNA: TGCAGCGTTGAAGTTCCAGGGGACTCCTACGAGCAGTACTTC. It yields the protein CSVEVPGDSYEQYF. The chain links TRBV29-1 to TRBJ2-7, with D possibly being TRBD1 (6 bases). Trimming cost V 1 base and J 0 bases, with 10 bases left between them. The germline V gene encodes CDR1 SQVTM and CDR2 ANQGSEA. This CDR3 is 14 amino acids long.

Here the CDR3 reads CASSETGNYGYTF. The CDR3 DNA sequence: TGTGCCAGCAGTGAGACCGGGAACTATGGCTACACCTTC. The chain has TRBV25-1 and TRBJ1-2; D call uncertain. V gave up 3 bases and J gave up 2 bases, with 7 bases separating them. This CDR3 is 13 amino acids long. CDR1 and CDR2 (germline): MGHDK, SYGVNS.

A note on this clone: The sample carries other DNA sequences with the same CDR3. The V and J genes are TRBV7-3 and TRBJ1-2, with 9 positions matching TRBD1. This CDR3 contains 13 residues. V shed 5 bases and J 6 bases; nucleotides not matched to a gene: 4. The germline CDR1 and CDR2 sequences are SGHTA and FQGTGA. Here the CDR3 DNA reads TGTGCCAGCAGCCGCACAGGGGGCAATGGCTACACCTTC. It yields the protein CASSRTGGNGYTF.

The chain recombines TRBV27 with TRBJ1-6; 8 bases match TRBD1. V lost 6 bases to trimming and J lost 8 bases; unmatched junction nucleotides: 6. This CDR3 is 14 amino acids long. Germline V gene lookup returns CDR1 MNHEY and CDR2 SMNVEV (reference sequence). This CDR3 reads CASRRQGLHSPLHF. CDR3 nucleotide sequence: TGTGCCAGCAGGCGACAGGGGTTGCATTCACCCCTCCACTTT.

The rearrangement links TRBV25-1 to TRBJ1-3, with TRBD1 matching over 7 bases. Germline CDR1 reads MGHDK; CDR2 reads SYGVNS. The V and J ends lost 4 bases and 0 bases, in that order; junction bases with no gene match: 3. CDR3 size: 15 residues. CDR3 in amino acids: CASSGGQFSGNTIYF. CDR3 sequence (DNA): TGTGCCAGCAGTGGGGGACAGTTCTCTGGAAACACCATATATTTT. Drawing the rest from reference TRBV25-1 and TRBJ1-3, the complete variable domain is EADIYQTPRYLVIGTGKKITLECSQTMGHDKMYWYQQDPGMELHLIHYSYGVNSTEKGDLSSESTVSRIRTEHFPLTLESARPSHTSQYLCASSGGQFSGNTIYFGEGSWLTVV.

In its sample, this clone was seen a few times. The chain recombines TRBV5-1 with TRBJ1-2; 7 nucleotides align to TRBD1. CDR1 is SGHRS, CDR2 YFSETQ, per germline. The V segment lost 4 bases and the J segment 5 bases; nucleotides outside the gene matches: 11. The CDR3 extends over 15 amino acids. CDR3 bases: TGCGCCAGCAGCCCCAACTCCGGGACAGCTTATGGCTACACCTTC. Its translation is CASSPNSGTAYGYTF.

This chain links TRBV7-9 with TRBJ1-2, with unresolved D. Germline CDR1 reads SEHNR; CDR2 reads FQNEAQ (reference sequence). The CDR3 length is 16 residues. V shed 5 bases and J shed 2 bases, with 18 bases lying between them. The CDR3 loop reads CASSTPQLRTNYGYTF. DNA of the CDR3: TGTGCCAGCAGCACGCCACAGCTGCGAACGAACTATGGCTACACCTTC.

The chain carries TRBV29-1 and TRBJ2-5, with 9 bases lining up with TRBD2. Germline assignment: CDR1 SQVTM and CDR2 ANQGSEA. J was trimmed by 8 bases and V by 4 bases; bases with no gene match: 11. The CDR3 has 14 amino acids. DNA of the CDR3: TGCAGCGTTGTGGCGCTAGCGGGGCCCGCTACCCAGTACTTC. Protein: CSVVALAGPATQYF.

This clone has only a few counts. This chain uses TRBV7-9 with TRBJ2-5; D is ambiguous. Deletions cut 0 bases from V and 0 bases from J, with 8 bases between. CDR1 SEHNR and CDR2 FQNEAQ come from the germline V gene (reference sequence). The CDR3 loop spans 15 amino acids. CDR3 region: CASSLAQTYQETQYF. In nucleotides, the CDR3 is TGTGCCAGCAGCTTAGCCCAGACATACCAAGAGACCCAGTACTTC.

This clone appeared a few times. V gene TRBV4-1 combines with J gene TRBJ2-7; the match to TRBD1 covers 8 bases. The ends lost 1 base at V and 2 bases at J; junction bases unmatched: 10. The CDR3 has 17 residues. Germline values: CDR1 MGHRA, CDR2 YSYEKL. The CDR3 loop is CASSQVSDREIPYEQYF. The CDR3 nucleotides read TGCGCCAGCAGCCAAGTGTCGGACAGGGAAATTCCCTACGAGCAGTACTTC.

This clone was seen a handful of times. The chain is built from TRBV10-3 and TRBJ2-2; tentative D call: TRBD2 (6 bases). CDR1 is ENHRY, CDR2 SYGVKD, per germline. Trimming cost V 4 bases and J 8 bases, with 11 bases left between them. The CDR3 runs to 13 residues. CDR3 sequence: CAISGQGGGELFF. The CDR3 coding sequence is TGTGCCATCAGTGGGCAGGGAGGAGGGGAGCTGTTTTTT.

This clone showed up just a few times. This sequence joins TRBV6-6 and TRBJ1-5; weak D call: TRBD1 (6 bases). V was shortened by 9 bases and J by 2 bases, with 11 bases between the two germline ends. CDR1 is MNHNY and CDR2 is SVGAGI in the germline V gene (reference sequence). The CDR3 consists of 13 residues. The CDR3 spells CASGQLGNQPQHF. For the CDR3, the DNA is TGTGCCAGTGGACAGCTGGGCAATCAGCCCCAGCATTTT.

A note on this clone: The sample holds other DNA sequences that translate to the same CDR3. The chain combines TRBV4-1 with TRBJ1-5, with D possibly TRBD1 on 5 matching bases. Germline CDR1 reads MGHRA; CDR2 reads YSYEKL. This CDR3 comprises 16 residues. Trimming removed 1 base at V and 5 bases at J, with 15 bases between. CDR3 sequence: CASSQVGGVRDQPQHF. CDR3 in DNA: TGCGCCAGCAGCCAAGTGGGGGGGGTCCGCGATCAGCCCCAGCATTTT.

The chain uses TRBV6-6 and TRBJ1-1, with a possible D match to TRBD1 (5 bases). The ends were cut back, 0 bases at V and 1 base at J, with 6 bases in the middle. The CDR3 totals 14 residues. Germline V gene lookup returns CDR1 MNHNY and CDR2 SVGAGI (reference sequence). The CDR3 sequence: CASSYSGANTEAFF. The CDR3 DNA reads as TGTGCCAGCAGTTACTCTGGGGCGAACACTGAAGCTTTCTTT.

This clone has just one count. The J gene is TRBJ2-7, the V gene TRBV27; D is uncertain. The CDR3 runs 14 residues. Germline V lookup: CDR1 MNHEY, CDR2 SMNVEV (reference sequence). Deletions cut 2 bases from V and 5 bases from J, with 13 bases between. The CDR3 bases are TGTGCCAGCAGTTTAACGGCCCTAGGCGACGAGCAGTACTTC. Translating it yields CASSLTALGDEQYF.

The V and J genes are TRBV5-1 and TRBJ1-1, with a weak D call TRBD1 (5 bases). V gave up 4 bases and J gave up 4 bases, with 14 bases separating them. There are 14 residues in the CDR3. The V gene's germline CDR1 is SGHRS and CDR2 YFSETQ. The CDR3 nucleotides are TGCGCCAGCAGCCAATCCCCGGGGGGCACTGAAGCTTTCTTT. Translating gives CASSQSPGGTEAFF.

The DNA of the CDR3 is TGTGCCAGCAGCAAAGAAGCCGGTAGAGGCACAGATACGCAGTATTTT. Its translation: CASSKEAGRGTDTQYF. This sequence joins TRBV21-1 and TRBJ2-3; the table's D call TRBD2 went unverified against the DNA. TRBV21-1 counts as a pseudogene. The CDR3 loop spans 16 amino acids.

The chain recombines TRBV10-2 with TRBJ1-5, with D unresolved. The CDR3 totals 13 residues. V lost 3 bases to trimming and J lost 7 bases, with 10 bases between them. The germline gives CDR1 WSHSY, CDR2 SAAADI. CDR3 sequence reads: CASSDRPGQPQHF. CDR3 nucleotides: TGCGCCAGCAGTGACCGACCGGGGCAGCCCCAGCATTTT.